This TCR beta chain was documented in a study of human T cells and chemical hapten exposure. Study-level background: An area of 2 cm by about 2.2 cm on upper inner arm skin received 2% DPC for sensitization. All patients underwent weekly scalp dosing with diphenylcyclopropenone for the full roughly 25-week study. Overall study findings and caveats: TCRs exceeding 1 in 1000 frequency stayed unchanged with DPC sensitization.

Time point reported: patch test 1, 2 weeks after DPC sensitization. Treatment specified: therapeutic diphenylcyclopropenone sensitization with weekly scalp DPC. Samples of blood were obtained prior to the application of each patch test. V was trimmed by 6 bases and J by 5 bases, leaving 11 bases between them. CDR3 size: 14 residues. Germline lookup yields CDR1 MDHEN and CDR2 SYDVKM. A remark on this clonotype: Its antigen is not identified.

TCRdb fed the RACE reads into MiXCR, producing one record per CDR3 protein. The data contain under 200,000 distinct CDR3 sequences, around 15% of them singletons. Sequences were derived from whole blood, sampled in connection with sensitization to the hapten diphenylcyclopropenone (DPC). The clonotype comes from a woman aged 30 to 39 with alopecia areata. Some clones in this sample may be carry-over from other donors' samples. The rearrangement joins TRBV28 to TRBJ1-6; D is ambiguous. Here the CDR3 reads CASSPHTNNSPLHF. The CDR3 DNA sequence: TGTGCCAGCAGCCCCCACACTAATAATTCACCCCTCCACTTT. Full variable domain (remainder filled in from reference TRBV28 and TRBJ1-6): DVKVTQSSRYLVKRTGEKVFLECVQDMDHENMFWYRQDPGLGLRLIYFSYDVKMKEKGDIPEGYSVSREKKERFSLILESASTNQTSMYLCASSPHTNNSPLHFGNGTRLTVT.